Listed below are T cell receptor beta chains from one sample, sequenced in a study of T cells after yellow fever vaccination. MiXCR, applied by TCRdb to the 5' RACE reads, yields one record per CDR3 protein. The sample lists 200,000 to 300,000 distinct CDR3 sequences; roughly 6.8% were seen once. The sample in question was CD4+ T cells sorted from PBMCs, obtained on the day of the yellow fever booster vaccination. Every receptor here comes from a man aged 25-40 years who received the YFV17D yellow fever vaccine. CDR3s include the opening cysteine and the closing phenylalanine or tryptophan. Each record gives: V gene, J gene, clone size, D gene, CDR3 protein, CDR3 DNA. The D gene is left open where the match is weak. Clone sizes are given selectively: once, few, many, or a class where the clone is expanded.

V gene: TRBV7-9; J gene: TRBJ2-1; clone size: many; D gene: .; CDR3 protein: CAMNEQFF; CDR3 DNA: TGTGCCATGAATGAGCAGTTCTTC
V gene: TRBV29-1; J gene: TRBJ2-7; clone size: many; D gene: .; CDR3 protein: CSVVLPDYEQYF; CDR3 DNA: TGCAGCGTTGTACTACCGGATTACGAGCAGTACTTC
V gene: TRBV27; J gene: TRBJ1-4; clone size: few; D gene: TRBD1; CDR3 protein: CASSKSRGRGTNEKLFF; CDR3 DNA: TGTGCCAGCAGTAAGTCCAGGGGGCGAGGAACTAATGAAAAACTGTTTTTT
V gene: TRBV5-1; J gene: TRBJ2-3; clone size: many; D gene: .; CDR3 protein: CASSLAPSAYTDTQYF; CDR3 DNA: TGCGCCAGCAGCTTGGCCCCTAGCGCGTACACAGATACGCAGTATTTT
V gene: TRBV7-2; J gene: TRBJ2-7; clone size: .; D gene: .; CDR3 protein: CASIPRNSYEQYF; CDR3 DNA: TGTGCCAGCATCCCCCGGAACTCCTACGAGCAGTACTTC
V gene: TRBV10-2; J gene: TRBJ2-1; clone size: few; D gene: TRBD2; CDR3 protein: CASNKGASGGLEQFF; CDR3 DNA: TGCGCCAGCAACAAGGGGGCTAGCGGGGGGCTTGAGCAGTTCTTC
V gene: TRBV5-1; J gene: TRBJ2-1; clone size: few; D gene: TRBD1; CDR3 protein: CASSSRGQNNEQFF; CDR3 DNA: TGCGCCAGCAGCTCCCGGGGACAGAACAATGAGCAGTTCTTC
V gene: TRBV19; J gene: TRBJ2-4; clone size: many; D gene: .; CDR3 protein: CASSFGPAQNIQYF; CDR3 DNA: TGTGCCAGTAGTTTCGGACCGGCCCAAAACATTCAGTACTTC
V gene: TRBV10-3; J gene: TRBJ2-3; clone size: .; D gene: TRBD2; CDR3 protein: CAISEPPGGRGLTDTQYF; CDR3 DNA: TGTGCCATCAGTGAGCCTCCGGGGGGGCGCGGCCTCACAGATACGCAGTATTTT
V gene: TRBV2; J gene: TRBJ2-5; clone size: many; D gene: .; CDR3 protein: CASSQSKVAETQYF; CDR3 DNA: TGTGCCAGCAGTCAGAGTAAAGTGGCAGAGACCCAGTACTTC
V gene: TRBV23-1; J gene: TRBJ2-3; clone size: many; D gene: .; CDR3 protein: CARLQRPDTQYF; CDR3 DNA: TGCGCCAGACTACAGCGGCCAGATACGCAGTATTTT
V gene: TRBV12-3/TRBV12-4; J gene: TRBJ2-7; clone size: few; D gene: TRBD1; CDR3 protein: CASSLGQGTREQYF; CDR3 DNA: TGTGCCAGCAGTTTAGGACAGGGGACGAGGGAGCAGTACTTC
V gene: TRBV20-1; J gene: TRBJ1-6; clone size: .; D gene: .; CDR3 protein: CSARVVVPDNSPLHF; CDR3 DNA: TGCAGTGCTAGAGTCGTGGTTCCGGATAATTCACCCCTCCACTTT
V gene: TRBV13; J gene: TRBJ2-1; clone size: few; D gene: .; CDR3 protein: CASSPNFGSYNEQFF; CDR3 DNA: TGTGCCAGCAGTCCAAATTTTGGCTCCTACAATGAGCAGTTCTTC
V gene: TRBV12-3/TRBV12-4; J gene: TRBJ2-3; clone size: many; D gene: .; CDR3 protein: CASSLGGEKYF; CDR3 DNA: TGTGCCAGCAGTTTGGGCGGGGAGAAGTATTTT
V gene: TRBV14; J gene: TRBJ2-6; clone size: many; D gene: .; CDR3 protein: CASSVTSANVLTF; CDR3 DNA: TGTGCCAGCAGCGTGACCTCGGCCAACGTCCTGACTTTC
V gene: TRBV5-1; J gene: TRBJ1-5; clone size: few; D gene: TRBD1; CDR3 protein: CASSGDRLNQPQHF; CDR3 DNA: TGCGCCAGCAGCGGGGACAGATTAAATCAGCCCCAGCATTTT
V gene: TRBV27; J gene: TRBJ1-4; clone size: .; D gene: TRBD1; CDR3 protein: CASSSLPGQTNEKLFF; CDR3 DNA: TGTGCCAGCAGTTCCCTCCCGGGACAGACTAATGAAAAACTGTTTTTT
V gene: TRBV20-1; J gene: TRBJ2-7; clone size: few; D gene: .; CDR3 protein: CSARGPGSYEQYF; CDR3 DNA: TGCAGTGCTAGAGGTCCAGGCAGCTACGAGCAGTACTTC
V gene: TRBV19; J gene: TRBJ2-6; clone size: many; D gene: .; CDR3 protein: CATTGTSGANVLTF; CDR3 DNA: TGTGCCACCACGGGGACCTCTGGGGCCAACGTCCTGACTTTC
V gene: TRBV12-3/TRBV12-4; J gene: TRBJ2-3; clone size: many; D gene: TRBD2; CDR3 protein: CASTRAGRGTDTQYF; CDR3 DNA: TGTGCCAGCACCCGAGCGGGAAGGGGCACAGATACGCAGTATTTT
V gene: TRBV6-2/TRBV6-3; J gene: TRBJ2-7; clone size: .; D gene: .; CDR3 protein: CASRLTLSSYEQYF; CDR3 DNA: TGTGCCAGCAGGCTGACTCTCAGCTCCTACGAGCAGTACTTC